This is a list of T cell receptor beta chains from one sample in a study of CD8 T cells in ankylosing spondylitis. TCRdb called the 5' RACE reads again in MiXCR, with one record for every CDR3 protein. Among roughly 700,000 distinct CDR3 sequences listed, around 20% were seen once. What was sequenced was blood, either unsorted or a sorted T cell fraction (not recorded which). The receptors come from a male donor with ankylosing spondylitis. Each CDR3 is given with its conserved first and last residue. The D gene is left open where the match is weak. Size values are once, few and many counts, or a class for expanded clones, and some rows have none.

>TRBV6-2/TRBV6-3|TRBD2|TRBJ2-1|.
TGTGCCAGCAGTTACCCGAACCCCCCCTCTAGCGGGGGCTACAATGAGCAGTTCTTC
CASSYPNPPSSGGYNEQFF
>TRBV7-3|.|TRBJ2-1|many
TGTGCCAGCAGCTTATTGGGCGGTGATGAGCAGTTCTTC
CASSLLGGDEQFF
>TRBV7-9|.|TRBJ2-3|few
TGTGCCAGCAGCTTAGCGGGGGACCTTGGGGATACGCAGTATTTT
CASSLAGDLGDTQYF
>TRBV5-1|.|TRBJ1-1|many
TGCGCCAGCAGCCCCCGCAGAGGGGGGGTGAACACTGAAGCTTTCTTT
CASSPRRGGVNTEAFF
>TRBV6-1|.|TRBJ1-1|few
TGTGCCAGCAGTGTCTTCCTCAGTCTCACGAACACTGAAGCTTTCTTT
CASSVFLSLTNTEAFF
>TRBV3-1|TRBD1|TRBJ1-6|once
TGTGCCAGCAGCCAAGCCGGACAGGGTCCCCTCCACTTT
CASSQAGQGPLHF
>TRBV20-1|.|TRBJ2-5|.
TGCAGTGCCAGGGGGAGGCAAGAGACCCAGTACTTC
CSARGRQETQYF
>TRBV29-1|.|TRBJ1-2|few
TGCAGCGTTGAAGATGGGACACTTATGGGCCCCTTC
CSVEDGTLMGPF
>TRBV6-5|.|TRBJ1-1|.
TGTGCCAGCAGTTACACGGGGTCTGGCTACTCAGGGAACACTGAAGCTTTCTTT
CASSYTGSGYSGNTEAFF
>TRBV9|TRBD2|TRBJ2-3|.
TGTGCCAGCAGCGTAGGGCTAGCGGCAACAGATACGCAGTATTTT
CASSVGLAATDTQYF
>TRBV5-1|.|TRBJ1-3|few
TGCGCCAGCAGCTTGTCCGGGATTGGAAACACCATATATTTT
CASSLSGIGNTIYF
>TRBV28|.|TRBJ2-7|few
TGTGCCACCGATGACAGACAATCCTACGAGCAGTACTTC
CATDDRQSYEQYF
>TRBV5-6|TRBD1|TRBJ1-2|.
TGTGCCAGCAGCTCACCCGGGCGACAGGGTCATGGCTACACCTTC
CASSSPGRQGHGYTF
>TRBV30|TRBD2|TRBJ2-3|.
TGTGCCTGGAGCGCGGGAGTTGCAGATACGCAGTATTTT
CAWSAGVADTQYF
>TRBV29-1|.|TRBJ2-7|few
TGCAGCGCCGCGGGGATATACGAGCAGTACTTC
CSAAGIYEQYF
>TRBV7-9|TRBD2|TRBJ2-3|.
TGTGCCAGCAGCTATCGGACTAGCCCGAGGGCAGATACGCAGTATTTT
CASSYRTSPRADTQYF
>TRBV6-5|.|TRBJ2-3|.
TGTGCCAGCAGTTCCATTAAGAGCGGGACAAGCACAGATACGCAGTATTTT
CASSSIKSGTSTDTQYF
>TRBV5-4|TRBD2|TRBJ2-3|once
TGTGCCATCAGCCCGGGACTAGCGGGAGGACTAGATACGCAGTATTTT
CAISPGLAGGLDTQYF
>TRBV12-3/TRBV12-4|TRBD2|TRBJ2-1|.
TGTGCCAGCAGTTTCAGCGTAGGGGGTAGCGGGGAGGGGCAGTTCTTC
CASSFSVGGSGEGQFF
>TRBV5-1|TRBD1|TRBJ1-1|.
TGCGCCAGCACCCTTAATACGGGACAGGGGGCTGTCGGAGCTTTCTTT
CASTLNTGQGAVGAFF
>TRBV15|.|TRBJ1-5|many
TGTGCCACCAGCAGCTCCGGGACAAGCAATCAGCCCCAGCATTTT
CATSSSGTSNQPQHF
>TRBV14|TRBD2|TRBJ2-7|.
TGTGCCAGCAGCCGACCGGGACTAGCGGGAGTTTACGAGCAGTACTTC
CASSRPGLAGVYEQYF
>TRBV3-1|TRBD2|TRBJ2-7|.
TGTGCCAGCAGCCCGCGGGGGGGGAGCGAGCAGTACTTC
CASSPRGGSEQYF
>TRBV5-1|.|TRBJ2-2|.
TGCGCCAGCAGCTTGTTCTCGGACATAAACACCGGGGAGCTGTTTTTT
CASSLFSDINTGELFF
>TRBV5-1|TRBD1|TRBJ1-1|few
TGCGCCAGCAGCTTGGGACAGGGGGCTATGAACACTGAAGCTTTCTTT
CASSLGQGAMNTEAFF
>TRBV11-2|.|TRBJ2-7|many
TGTGCCAGCAGCTTATTTGGTCTGGTCGGGGACATAAGTTCCTACGAGCAGTACTTC
CASSLFGLVGDISSYEQYF
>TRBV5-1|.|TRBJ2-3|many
TGCGCCAGCAGCCCCGGACAAAGCACAGATACGCAGTATTTT
CASSPGQSTDTQYF
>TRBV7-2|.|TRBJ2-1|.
TGTGCCAGCAGCTTAGCCCGGGACTACAATGAGCAGTTCTTC
CASSLARDYNEQFF
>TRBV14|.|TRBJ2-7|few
TGTGCCAGCAGCCAGACGACACCCCCCTACGAGCAGTACTTC
CASSQTTPPYEQYF
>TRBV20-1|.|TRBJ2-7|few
TGCAGTGCTAAGAAGGGTATCGACGAGCAGTACTTC
CSAKKGIDEQYF
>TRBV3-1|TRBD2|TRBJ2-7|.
TGTGCCAGCAGCCGTGGTTTAGCGGGAGCCTCCGAGCAGTACTTC
CASSRGLAGASEQYF